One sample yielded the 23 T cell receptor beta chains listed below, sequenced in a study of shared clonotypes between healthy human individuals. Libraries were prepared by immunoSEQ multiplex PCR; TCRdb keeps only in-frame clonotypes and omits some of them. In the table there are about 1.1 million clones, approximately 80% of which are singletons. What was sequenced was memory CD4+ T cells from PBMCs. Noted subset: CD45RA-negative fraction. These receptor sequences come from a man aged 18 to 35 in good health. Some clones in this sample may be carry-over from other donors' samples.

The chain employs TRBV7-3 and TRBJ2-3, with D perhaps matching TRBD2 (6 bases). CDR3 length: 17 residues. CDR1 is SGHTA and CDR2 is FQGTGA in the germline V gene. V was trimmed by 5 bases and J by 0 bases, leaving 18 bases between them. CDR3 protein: CASSRSTVGGSTDTQYF. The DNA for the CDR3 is TGTGCCAGCAGCCGCAGCACGGTCGGGGGAAGCACAGATACGCAGTATTTT.

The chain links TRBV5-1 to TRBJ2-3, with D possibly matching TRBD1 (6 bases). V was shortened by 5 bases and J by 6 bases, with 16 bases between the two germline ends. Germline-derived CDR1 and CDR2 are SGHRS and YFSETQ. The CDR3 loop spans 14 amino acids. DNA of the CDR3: TGCGCCAGCAGAAGGGACAATCCAGGGGATACGCAGTATTTT. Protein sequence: CASRRDNPGDTQYF.

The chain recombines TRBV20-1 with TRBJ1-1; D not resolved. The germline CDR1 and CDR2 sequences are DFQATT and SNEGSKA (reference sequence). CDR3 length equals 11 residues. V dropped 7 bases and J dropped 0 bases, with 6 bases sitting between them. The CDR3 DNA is TGCAGTGGACCATTGAACACTGAAGCTTTCTTT. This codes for CSGPLNTEAFF.

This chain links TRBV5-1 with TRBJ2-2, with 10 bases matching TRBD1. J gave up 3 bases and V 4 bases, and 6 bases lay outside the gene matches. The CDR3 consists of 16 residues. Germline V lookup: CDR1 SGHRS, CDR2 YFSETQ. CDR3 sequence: CASSLMTGGDTGELFF. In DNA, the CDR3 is TGCGCCAGCAGCCTAATGACAGGGGGCGACACCGGGGAGCTGTTTTTT.

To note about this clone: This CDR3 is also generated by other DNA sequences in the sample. The DNA of the CDR3 is TGTGCCAGCAGCTTAGCGGCGGGAGGGCGCACAGATACGCAGTATTTT. It translates to CASSLAAGGRTDTQYF. The chain has TRBV7-2 and TRBJ2-3; 9 nucleotides line up with TRBD2. The V gene end was trimmed by 0 bases and the J gene end by 1 base; junction bases not matched to a gene: 2. The CDR3 has 16 residues. The germline CDR1 and CDR2 sequences are SGHTA and FQGNSA.

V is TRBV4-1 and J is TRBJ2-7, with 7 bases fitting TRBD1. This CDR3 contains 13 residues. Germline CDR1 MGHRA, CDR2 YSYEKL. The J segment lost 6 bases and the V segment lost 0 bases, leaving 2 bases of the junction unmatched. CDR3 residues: CASSQEDRVEQYF. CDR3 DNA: TGCGCCAGCAGCCAAGAAGACAGGGTCGAGCAGTACTTC.

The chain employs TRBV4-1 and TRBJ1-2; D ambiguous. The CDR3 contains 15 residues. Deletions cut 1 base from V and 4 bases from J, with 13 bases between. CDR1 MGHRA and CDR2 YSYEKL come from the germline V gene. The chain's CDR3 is CASSQAGTPSYGYTF. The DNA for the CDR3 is TGCGCCAGCAGCCAAGCTGGAACACCGTCCTATGGCTACACCTTC.

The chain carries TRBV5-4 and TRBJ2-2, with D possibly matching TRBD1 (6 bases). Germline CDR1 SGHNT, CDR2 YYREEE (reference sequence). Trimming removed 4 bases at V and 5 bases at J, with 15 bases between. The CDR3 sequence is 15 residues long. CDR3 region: CASSPGERETGELFF. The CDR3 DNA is TGTGCCAGCAGCCCAGGGGAGAGAGAGACCGGGGAGCTGTTTTTT.

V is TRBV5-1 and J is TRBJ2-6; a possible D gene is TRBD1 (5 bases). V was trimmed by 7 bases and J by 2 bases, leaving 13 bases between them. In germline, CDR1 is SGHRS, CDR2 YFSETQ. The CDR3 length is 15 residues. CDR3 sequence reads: CASSNPGTGANVLTF. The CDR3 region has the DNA TGCGCCAGCTCGAATCCAGGGACTGGGGCCAACGTCCTGACTTTC. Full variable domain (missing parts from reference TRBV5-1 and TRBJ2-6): KAGVTQTPRYLIKTRGQQVTLSCSPISGHRSVSWYQQTPGQGLQFLFEYFSETQRNKGNFPGRFSGRQFSNSRSEMNVSTLELGDSALYLCASSNPGTGANVLTFGAGSRLTVL.

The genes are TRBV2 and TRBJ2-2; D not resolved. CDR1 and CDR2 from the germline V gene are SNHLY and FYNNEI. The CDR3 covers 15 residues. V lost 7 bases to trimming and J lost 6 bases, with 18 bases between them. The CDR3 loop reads CASTQSPGSSGELFF. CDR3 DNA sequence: TGTGCCAGCACCCAATCACCTGGGTCCTCCGGGGAGCTGTTTTTT.

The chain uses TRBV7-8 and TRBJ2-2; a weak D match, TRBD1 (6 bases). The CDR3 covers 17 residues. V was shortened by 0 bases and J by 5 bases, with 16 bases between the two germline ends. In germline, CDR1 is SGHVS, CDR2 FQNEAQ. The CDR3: CASSLAAAGVWTGELFF. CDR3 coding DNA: TGTGCCAGCAGCTTAGCGGCGGCAGGGGTATGGACCGGGGAGCTGTTTTTT.

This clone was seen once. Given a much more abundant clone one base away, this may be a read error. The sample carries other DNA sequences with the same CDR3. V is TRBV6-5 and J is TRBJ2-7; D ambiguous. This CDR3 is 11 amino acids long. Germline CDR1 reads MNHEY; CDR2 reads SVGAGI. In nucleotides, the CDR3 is TGTGCCAGCAGTAACTCCTACGAGCAGTACTTC. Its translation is CASSNSYEQYF.

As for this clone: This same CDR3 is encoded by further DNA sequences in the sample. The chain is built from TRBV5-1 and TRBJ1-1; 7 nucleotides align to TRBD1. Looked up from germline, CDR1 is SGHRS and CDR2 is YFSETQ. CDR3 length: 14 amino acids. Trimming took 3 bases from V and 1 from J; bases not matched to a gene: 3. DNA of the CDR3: TGCGCCAGCAGCTCGCAGGGGGGGAACACTGAAGCTTTCTTT. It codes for CASSSQGGNTEAFF. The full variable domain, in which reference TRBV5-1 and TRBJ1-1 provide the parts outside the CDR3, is KAGVTQTPRYLIKTRGQQVTLSCSPISGHRSVSWYQQTPGQGLQFLFEYFSETQRNKGNFPGRFSGRQFSNSRSEMNVSTLELGDSALYLCASSSQGGNTEAFFGQGTRLTVV.

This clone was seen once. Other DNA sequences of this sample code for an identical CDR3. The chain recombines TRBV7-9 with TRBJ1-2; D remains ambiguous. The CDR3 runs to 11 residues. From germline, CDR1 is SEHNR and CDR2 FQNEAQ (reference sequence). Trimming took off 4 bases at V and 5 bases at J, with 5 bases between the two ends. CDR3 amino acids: CASSSSYGYTF. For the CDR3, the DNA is TGTGCCAGCAGCTCCTCATATGGCTACACCTTC.

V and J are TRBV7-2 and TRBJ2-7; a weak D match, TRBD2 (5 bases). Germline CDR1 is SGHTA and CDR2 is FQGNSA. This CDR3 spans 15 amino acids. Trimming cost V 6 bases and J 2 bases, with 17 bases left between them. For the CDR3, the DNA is TGTGCCAGCAGTTTGGACTCACAGAACCCCTACGAGCAGTACTTC. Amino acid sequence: CASSLDSQNPYEQYF.

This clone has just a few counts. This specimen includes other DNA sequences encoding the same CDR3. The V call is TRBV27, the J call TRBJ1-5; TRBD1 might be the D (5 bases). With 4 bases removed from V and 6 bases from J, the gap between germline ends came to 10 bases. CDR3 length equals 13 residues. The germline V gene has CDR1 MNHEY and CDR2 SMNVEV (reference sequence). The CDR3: CASSSQGRQPQHF. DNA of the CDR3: TGTGCCAGCAGTTCCCAGGGTCGTCAGCCCCAGCATTTT.

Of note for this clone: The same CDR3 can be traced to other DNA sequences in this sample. CDR3 amino acids: CASSGEIYEQYF. The CDR3 region has the DNA TGTGCCAGCTCCGGGGAGATCTACGAGCAGTACTTC. The chain employs TRBV2 and TRBJ2-7; D may be TRBD2 (5 bases). V was clipped by 8 bases and J by 3 bases, with 11 bases between them. The V gene's germline CDR1 is SNHLY and CDR2 FYNNEI. There are 12 residues in the CDR3.

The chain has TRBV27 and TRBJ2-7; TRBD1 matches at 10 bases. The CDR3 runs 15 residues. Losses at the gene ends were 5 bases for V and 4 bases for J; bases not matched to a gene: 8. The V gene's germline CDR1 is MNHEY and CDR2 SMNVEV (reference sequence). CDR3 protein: CASSPWDRGKYEQYF. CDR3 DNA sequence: TGTGCCAGCAGTCCCTGGGACAGGGGAAAATACGAGCAGTACTTC.

CDR3: CASSFSGLAGDGGTDTQYF. The CDR3 DNA is TGTGCCAGCAGCTTTTCTGGACTAGCGGGAGATGGTGGAACAGATACGCAGTATTTT. The chain carries TRBV7-9 and TRBJ2-3; 13 nucleotides agree with TRBD2. The CDR3 has 19 residues. Germline V gene sequence: CDR1 SEHNR, CDR2 FQNEAQ (reference sequence). After removal of 3 bases from V and 3 bases from J, the junction contained 12 bases not matched to a gene.

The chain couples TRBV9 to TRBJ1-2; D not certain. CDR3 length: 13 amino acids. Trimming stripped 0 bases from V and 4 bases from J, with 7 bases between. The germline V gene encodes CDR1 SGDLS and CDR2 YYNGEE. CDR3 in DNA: TGTGCCAGCAGCGTAGGGGATGGCTATGGCTACACCTTC. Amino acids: CASSVGDGYGYTF.

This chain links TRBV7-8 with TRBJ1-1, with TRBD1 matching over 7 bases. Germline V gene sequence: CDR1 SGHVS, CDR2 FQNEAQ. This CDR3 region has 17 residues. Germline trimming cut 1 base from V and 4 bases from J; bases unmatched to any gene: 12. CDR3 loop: CASSLDGSEGAGTEAFF. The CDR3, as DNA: TGTGCCAGCAGCTTAGATGGGTCGGAGGGGGCAGGCACTGAAGCTTTCTTT.

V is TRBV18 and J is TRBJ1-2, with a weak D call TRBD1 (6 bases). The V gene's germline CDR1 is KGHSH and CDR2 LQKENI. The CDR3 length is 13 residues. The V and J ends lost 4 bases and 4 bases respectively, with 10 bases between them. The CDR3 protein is CASSQDRTYGYTF. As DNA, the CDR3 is TGTGCCAGCTCACAGGACAGAACCTATGGCTACACCTTC.

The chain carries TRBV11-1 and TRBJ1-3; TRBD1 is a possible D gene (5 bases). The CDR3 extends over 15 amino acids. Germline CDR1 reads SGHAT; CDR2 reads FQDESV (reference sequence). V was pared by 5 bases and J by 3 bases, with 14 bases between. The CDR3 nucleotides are TGTGCCAGCAGCCAAGAAGGGGTTGGTGGAAACACCATATATTTT. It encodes CASSQEGVGGNTIYF.